The present T cell receptor beta chain was sequenced within a study of T-cell reconstitution after alpha-beta-depleted transplantation in children (TCRdb year 2016). Describing the broader study: The study quantitatively tracked T-cell immune reconstitution after TCRalphabeta/CD19-depleted allogeneic hematopoietic cell transplantation in children using TCR repertoire profiling.

The library was prepared using PCR. TCRdb names Illumina HiSeq 2500 as the instrument used. To normalize quantification of the TCRbeta repertoire, the TCR libraries were built with molecular barcoding that relied on unique molecular identifiers. TCRdb ran its own pipeline on the public reads, namely fastp trimming at Q25 and MiXCR clone calling, and kept in-frame beta chains. Every distinct CDR3 protein forms one entry, paired with its most common genes and DNA. Across this sample there are some 600,000 distinct CDR3 sequences, with over 15% seen only once. The ten largest clonotypes hold 1.1% of the sample. Spanning cysteine to phenylalanine, the CDR3 consists of 15 amino acids. The DNA shown is the 45-base CDR3, in frame from base 1. Reading the germline V gene (reference sequence) gives CDR1 DFQATT and CDR2 SNEGSKA. V has 2 bases trimmed and J has 4 bases trimmed; junction bases matching no gene number 7.

This clonotype was recorded at least ten times. Its specific antigen is unknown. Within one base of it there is no much larger clone, and no base qualities were kept. The sequence derives from a human donor who donated a stem cell graft to a child with acute myeloid leukemia. The sample here was PBMCs from the stem cell graft donor, taken from the stem cell graft. The rearrangement joined TRBV20-1 to TRBJ1-5, and 8 bases in between align with TRBD1. The CDR3 reads as follows: CSARRPGQVNQPQHF. The bases are TGCAGTGCTAGACGGCCGGGACAGGTAAATCAGCCCCAGCATTTT.